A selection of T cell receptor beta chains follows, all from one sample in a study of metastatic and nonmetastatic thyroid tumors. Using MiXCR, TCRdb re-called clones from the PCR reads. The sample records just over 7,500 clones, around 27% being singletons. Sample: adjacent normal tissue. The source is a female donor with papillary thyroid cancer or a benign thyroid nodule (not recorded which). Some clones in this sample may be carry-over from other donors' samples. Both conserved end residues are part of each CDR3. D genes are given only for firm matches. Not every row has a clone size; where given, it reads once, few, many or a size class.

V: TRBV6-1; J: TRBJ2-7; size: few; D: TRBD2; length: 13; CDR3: CASKNSGRDEQYF; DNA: TGTGCCAGCAAAAATAGCGGGAGGGACGAGCAGTACTTC
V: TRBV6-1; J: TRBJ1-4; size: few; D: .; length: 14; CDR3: CASRGRQGGERLSF; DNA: TGTGCCAGCAGGGGCAGGCAGGGAGGAGAAAGACTGTCTTTT
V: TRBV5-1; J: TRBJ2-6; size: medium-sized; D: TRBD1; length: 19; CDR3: CASSLATGGVISGANVLTF; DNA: TGCGCCAGCAGCTTGGCTACAGGGGGTGTTATCTCTGGGGCCAACGTCCTGACTTTC
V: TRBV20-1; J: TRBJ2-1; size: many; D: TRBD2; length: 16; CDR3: CSARATGLAGGNEQFF; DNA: TGCAGTGCTAGAGCCACGGGACTAGCGGGAGGCAATGAGCAGTTCTTC
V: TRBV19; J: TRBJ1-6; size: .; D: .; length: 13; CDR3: CASSIRSGSPLHF; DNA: TGTGCCAGTAGTATAAGGTCCGGATCACCCCTCCACTTT
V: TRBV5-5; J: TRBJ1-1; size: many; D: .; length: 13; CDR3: CASSIGPHTEAFF; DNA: TGTGCCAGCAGCATTGGGCCTCACACTGAAGCTTTCTTT
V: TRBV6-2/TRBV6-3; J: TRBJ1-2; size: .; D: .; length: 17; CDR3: CASSYSTIGTRRGGYTF; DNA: TGTGCCAGCAGTTACTCGACCATAGGGACCCGCAGAGGTGGCTACACCTTC
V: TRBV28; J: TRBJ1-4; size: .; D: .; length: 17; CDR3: CASSPWRDRSSDEKLFF; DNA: TGTGCCAGCAGTCCTTGGAGAGACAGATCGTCGGATGAAAAACTGTTTTTT
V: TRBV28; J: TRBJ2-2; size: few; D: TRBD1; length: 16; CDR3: CASETGGIKDTGDLFF; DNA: TGTGCCAGTGAGACAGGGGGCATAAAGGACACCGGTGATCTGTTTTTT
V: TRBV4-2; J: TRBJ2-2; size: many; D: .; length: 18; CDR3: CASSQDIGDLLRGGELFF; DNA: TGTGCCAGCAGCCAAGATATAGGTGACCTCTTAAGGGGTGGGGAGCTGTTTTTT
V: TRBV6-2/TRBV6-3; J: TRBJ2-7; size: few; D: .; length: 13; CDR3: CASSYSSVYEQYF; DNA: TGTGCCAGCAGTTACTCGTCAGTCTACGAGCAGTACTTC
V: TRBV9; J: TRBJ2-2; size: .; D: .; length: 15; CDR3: CASSVVFGETGELFF; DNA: TGTGCCAGCAGCGTAGTATTCGGGGAAACCGGGGAGCTGTTTTTT
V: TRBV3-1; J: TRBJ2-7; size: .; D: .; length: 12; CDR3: CASSPRSGEQYF; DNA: TGTGCCAGCAGCCCACGGAGCGGCGAGCAGTACTTC
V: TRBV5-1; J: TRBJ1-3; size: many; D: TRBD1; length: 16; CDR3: CASSDGQGARGNTIYF; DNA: TGCGCCAGCAGCGACGGACAGGGGGCGCGAGGAAACACCATATATTTT
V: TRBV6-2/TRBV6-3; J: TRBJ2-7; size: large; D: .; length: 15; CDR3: CASAPRGTSAYEQYF; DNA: TGTGCCAGCGCACCACGAGGGACTTCGGCCTACGAGCAGTACTTC
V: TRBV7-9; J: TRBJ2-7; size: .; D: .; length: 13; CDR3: CASSFDEAGYQYF; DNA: TGTGCCAGCAGCTTTGACGAGGCGGGCTATCAGTACTTC
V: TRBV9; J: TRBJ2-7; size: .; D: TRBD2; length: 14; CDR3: CASSASGKLDEQYF; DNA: TGTGCCAGCAGCGCCAGCGGGAAACTCGACGAGCAGTACTTC
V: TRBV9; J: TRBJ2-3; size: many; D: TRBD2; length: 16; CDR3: CASSGSSGSPTDTQYF; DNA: TGTGCCAGCAGCGGATCTAGCGGGAGCCCCACAGATACGCAGTATTTT
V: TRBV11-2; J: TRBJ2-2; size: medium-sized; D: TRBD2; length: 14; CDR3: CASSFGGLAGELFF; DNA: TGTGCCAGCAGCTTCGGGGGGTTGGCCGGGGAGCTGTTTTTT
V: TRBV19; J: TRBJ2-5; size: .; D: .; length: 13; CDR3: CASSSRAQETQYF; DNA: TGTGCCAGTAGTTCCAGGGCCCAAGAGACCCAGTACTTC
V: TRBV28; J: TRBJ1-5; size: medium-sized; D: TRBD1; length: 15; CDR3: CASSDRVGGNQPQHF; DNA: TGTGCCAGCAGTGACAGGGTTGGTGGCAATCAGCCCCAGCATTTT
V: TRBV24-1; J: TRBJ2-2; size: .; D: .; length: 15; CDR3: CATSDRRGGTGELFF; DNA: TGTGCCACCAGTGATAGAAGGGGAGGCACCGGGGAGCTGTTTTTT
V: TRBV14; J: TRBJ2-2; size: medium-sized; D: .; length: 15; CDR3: CASKKGGVNTGELFF; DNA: TGTGCCAGCAAAAAGGGGGGAGTGAACACCGGGGAGCTGTTTTTT
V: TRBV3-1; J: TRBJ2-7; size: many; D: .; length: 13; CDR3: CASSQGDVNEQYF; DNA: TGTGCCAGCAGCCAAGGGGACGTCAACGAGCAGTACTTC
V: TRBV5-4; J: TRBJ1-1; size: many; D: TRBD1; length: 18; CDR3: CASSLTKGTGGPNTEAFF; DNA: TGTGCCAGCAGCTTAACTAAGGGGACAGGGGGCCCGAACACTGAAGCTTTCTTT
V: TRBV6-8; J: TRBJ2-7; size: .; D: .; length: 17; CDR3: CASSRTPGPTYSYEQYF; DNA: TGTGCCAGCTCCAGGACCCCTGGGCCGACGTACTCCTACGAGCAGTACTTC
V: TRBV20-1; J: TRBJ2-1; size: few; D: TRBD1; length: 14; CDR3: CSARGTGAYNEQFF; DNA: TGCAGTGCTAGAGGGACAGGGGCATACAATGAGCAGTTCTTC
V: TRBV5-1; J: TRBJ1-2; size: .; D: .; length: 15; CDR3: CTSSLDDSRKGGYAF; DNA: TGCACCAGCAGCTTGGACGACTCCCGAAAGGGAGGCTACGCCTTC
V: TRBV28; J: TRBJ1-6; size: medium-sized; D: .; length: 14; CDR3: CATIGSASNSPLHF; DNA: TGTGCCACCATCGGTAGCGCTTCTAATTCACCCCTCCACTTT
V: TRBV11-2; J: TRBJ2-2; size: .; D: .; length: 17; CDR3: CASSPHPDGDRPGELFF; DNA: TGTGCCAGCAGCCCGCACCCGGACGGGGATCGCCCCGGGGAGCTGTTTTTT
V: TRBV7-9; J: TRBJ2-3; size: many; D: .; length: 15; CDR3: CASSLGRISTDTQYF; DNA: TGTGCCAGCAGCTTGGGGCGGATAAGCACAGATACGCAGTATTTT
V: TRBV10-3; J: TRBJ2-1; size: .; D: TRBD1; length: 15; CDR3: CAISEKGQGRNEQFF; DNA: TGCGCCATCAGTGAGAAAGGACAGGGGCGGAATGAGCAGTTCTTC
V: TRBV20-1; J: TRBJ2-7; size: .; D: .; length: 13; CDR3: CSARSLASYEQYF; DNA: TGCAGTGCTAGAAGCCTAGCGAGCTACGAGCAGTACTTC
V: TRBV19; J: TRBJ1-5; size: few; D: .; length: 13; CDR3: CASSDGLSQPQHF; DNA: TGTGCCAGTAGCGACGGCTTAAGTCAGCCCCAGCATTTT
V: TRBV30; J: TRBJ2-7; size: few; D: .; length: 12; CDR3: CAWSVRGYEQYF; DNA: TGTGCCTGGAGTGTAAGGGGCTACGAGCAGTACTTC
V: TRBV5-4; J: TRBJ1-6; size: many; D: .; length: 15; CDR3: CASSLRGGRNSPLHF; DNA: TGTGCCAGCAGCTTGAGGGGGGGCCGTAATTCACCCCTCCACTTT
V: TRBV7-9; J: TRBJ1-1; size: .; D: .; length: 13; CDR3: CASSLDWTVGAFF; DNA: TGTGCCAGCAGCTTAGATTGGACAGTTGGTGCTTTCTTT
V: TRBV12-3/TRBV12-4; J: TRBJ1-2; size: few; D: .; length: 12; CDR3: CASSLLRGGYTF; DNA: TGTGCCAGCAGTTTATTAAGGGGAGGCTACACCTTC
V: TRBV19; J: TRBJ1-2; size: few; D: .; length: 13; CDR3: CATQSVGNYCYTF; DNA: TGTGCCACCCAATCGGTGGGGAACTATTGCTACACCTTC
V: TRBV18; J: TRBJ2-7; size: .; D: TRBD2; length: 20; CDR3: CASSLKGGSGLAGPTYEQYF; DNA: TGTGCCAGCTCACTCAAAGGGGGGTCGGGACTAGCGGGACCTACCTACGAGCAGTACTTC